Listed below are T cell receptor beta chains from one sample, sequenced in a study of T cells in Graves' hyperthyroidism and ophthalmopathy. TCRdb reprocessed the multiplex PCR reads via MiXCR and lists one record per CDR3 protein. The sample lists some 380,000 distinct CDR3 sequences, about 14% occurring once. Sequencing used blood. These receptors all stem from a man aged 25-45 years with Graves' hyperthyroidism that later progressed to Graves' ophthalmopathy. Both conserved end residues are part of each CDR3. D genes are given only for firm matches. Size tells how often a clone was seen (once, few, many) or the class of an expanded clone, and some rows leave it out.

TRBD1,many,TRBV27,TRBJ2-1,TGTGCCAGCAGACAACCGGGACAGGGGCTCAATGAGCAGTTCTTC,CASRQPGQGLNEQFF
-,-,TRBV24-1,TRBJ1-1,TGTGCCACCAGTATAACCGGCGCCTCGGAAGCTTTCTTT,CATSITGASEAFF
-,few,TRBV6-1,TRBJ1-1,TGTGCCAGCAGTGAAGGGGTGGGTGCCTCGGCGGCTTTCTTT,CASSEGVGASAAFF
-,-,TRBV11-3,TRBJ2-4,TGTGCCAGCAGCCATATTTGGGACAAAAACATTCAGTACTTC,CASSHIWDKNIQYF
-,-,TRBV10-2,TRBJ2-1,TGCGCCAGCCTCGTAACTAGCTATGGCCATGAGCAGTTCTTC,CASLVTSYGHEQFF
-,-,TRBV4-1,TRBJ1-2,TGCGCCAGCAGCCACCCAGACAGTGCCTATGGCTACACCTTC,CASSHPDSAYGYTF
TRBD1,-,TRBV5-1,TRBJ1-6,TGCGCCAGCAGCTCGGACAGGGGGCTCGGTTCACCCCTCCACTTT,CASSSDRGLGSPLHF
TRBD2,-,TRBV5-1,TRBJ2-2,TGCGCCAGCAGCCGCAATAGCGGGGGTCCCACCGGGGAGCTGTTTTTT,CASSRNSGGPTGELFF
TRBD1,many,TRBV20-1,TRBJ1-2,TGCAGTGCTCCGACAGGGGGTAACTATGGCTACACCTTC,CSAPTGGNYGYTF
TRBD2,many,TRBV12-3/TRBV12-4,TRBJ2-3,TGTGCCAGCAGCCCTACTAGCGGGGGGAGGGATACGCAGTATTTT,CASSPTSGGRDTQYF
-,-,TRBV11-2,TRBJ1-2,TGTGCCAGCAGCCCTAGTCGGGGGGACTATGGCTACACCTTC,CASSPSRGDYGYTF
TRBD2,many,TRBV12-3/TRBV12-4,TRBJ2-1,TGTGCCAGCAGTATCAGACTAGCGGGCGCCTACAATGAGCAGTTCTTC,CASSIRLAGAYNEQFF
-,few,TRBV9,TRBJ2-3,TGTGCCAGCAGCCACCCCGCCGTTTACACTAGCACAGATACGCAGTATTTT,CASSHPAVYTSTDTQYF
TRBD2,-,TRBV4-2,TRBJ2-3,TGTGCCAGCAGCCAAGACGCGGGACTAGCGGGGGGGAGTGCAGATACGCAGTATTTT,CASSQDAGLAGGSADTQYF
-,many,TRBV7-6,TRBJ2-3,TGTGCCAGCAGCTTAACAAGAGGGACATCCTCCCGCACAGATACGCAGTATTTT,CASSLTRGTSSRTDTQYF
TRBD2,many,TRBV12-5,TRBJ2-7,TGTGCTAGTGGTCTTAGCGGGGGGCCGTACGAGCAGTACTTC,CASGLSGGPYEQYF
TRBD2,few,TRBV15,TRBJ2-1,TGTGCCACCAGCAGAGGAATACGGACTAGCTTTTACAATGAGCAGTTCTTC,CATSRGIRTSFYNEQFF
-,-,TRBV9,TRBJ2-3,TGTGCCAGCAGCGCATCCAGGCTAGCGACAGATACGCAGTATTTT,CASSASRLATDTQYF
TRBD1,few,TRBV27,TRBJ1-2,TGTGCCAGCACCCCACAGGGGGCCGGCTATGGCTACACCTTC,CASTPQGAGYGYTF
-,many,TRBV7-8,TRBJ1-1,TGTGCCAGCAGCTCGGGGAAAAACACTGAAGCTTTCTTT,CASSSGKNTEAFF
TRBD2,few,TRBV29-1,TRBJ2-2,TGCAGCGTTGGGGGACTAAGGAACACCGGGGAGCTGTTTTTT,CSVGGLRNTGELFF
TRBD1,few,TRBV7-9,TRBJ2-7,TGTGCCAGCAGCCATTCGGACAGGGGGTACGAGCAGTACTTC,CASSHSDRGYEQYF
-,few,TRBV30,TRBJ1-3,TGTGCCTGGAGTGTGGGACTCTCTGGAAACACCATATATTTT,CAWSVGLSGNTIYF
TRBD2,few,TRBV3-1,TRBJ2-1,TGTGCCAGCAGCCAAGGGGGGGGCTACAATGAGCAGTTCTTC,CASSQGGGYNEQFF
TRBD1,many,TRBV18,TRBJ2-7,TGTGCCAGCTCGCGTGACAGGGACCCCTACGAGCAGTACTTC,CASSRDRDPYEQYF
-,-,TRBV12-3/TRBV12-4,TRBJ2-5,TGTGCCAGCACCACCCAAGAGACCCAGTACTTC,CASTTQETQYF
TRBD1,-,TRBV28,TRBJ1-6,TGTGCCAGCACCCCGGAGGGACAGCCTAATTCACCCCTCCACTTT,CASTPEGQPNSPLHF
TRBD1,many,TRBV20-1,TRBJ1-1,TGCAGTGCTAGACTAGCCGGGACAGTGAACACTGAAGCTTTCTTT,CSARLAGTVNTEAFF
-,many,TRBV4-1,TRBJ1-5,TGTGCCAGCAGCCAAGATCGGGGACAGCCCCAGCATTTT,CASSQDRGQPQHF
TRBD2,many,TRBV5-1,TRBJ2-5,TGCGCCAGCAGCACCGGGACTAGCGGGAGGCAGACCCAGTACTTC,CASSTGTSGRQTQYF
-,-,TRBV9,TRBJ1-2,TGTGCCAGCAGCGTAGATGGGGCGGGCTATGGCTACACCTTC,CASSVDGAGYGYTF
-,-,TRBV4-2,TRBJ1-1,TGTGCCAGCAGCCAAGTACGAAACACTGAAGCTTTCTTT,CASSQVRNTEAFF
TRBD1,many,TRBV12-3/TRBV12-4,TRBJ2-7,TGTGCCAGCAATCCTACAGGGGGTAGTGACTACGAGCAGTACTTC,CASNPTGGSDYEQYF
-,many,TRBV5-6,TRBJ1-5,TGTGCCAGCAGCTTGTATGGAGGCAGCGACCGTTATAGCAATCAGCCCCAGCATTTT,CASSLYGGSDRYSNQPQHF
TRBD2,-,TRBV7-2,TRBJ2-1,TGTGCCAGCAGCGAAAAGACTAGCGGATACTACAATGAGCAGTTCTTC,CASSEKTSGYYNEQFF
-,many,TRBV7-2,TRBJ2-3,TGTGCCAGCAGCACCAAACTGGGGAGCACAGATACGCAGTATTTT,CASSTKLGSTDTQYF